Sequencing of this T cell receptor beta chain was carried out in a study of T cells in Graves' hyperthyroidism and ophthalmopathy. Per germline, CDR1 MNHNS and CDR2 SASEGT. The V and J ends lost 8 bases and 6 bases, in that order; junction bases with no gene match: 10. The CDR3 spans 13 residues. This clonotype was found a few times. Template material for amplifying TCR beta CDR3 regions consisted of RNA transcripts. First-round RT-PCR targeting the TCR CDR3 was performed with the HTBI primer set. TCRdb fed the multiplex PCR reads into MiXCR, producing one record per CDR3 protein. The data contain about 640,000 distinct CDR3 sequences, around 20% of them singletons.

Sequencing was done on a sample of blood. The rearrangement joins TRBV6-1 to TRBJ2-7; 7 nucleotides align to TRBD2. The TCR comes from a man aged 30 to 45 with Graves' ophthalmopathy. The CDR3 sequence: CASGPRRGVEQYF. As DNA, the CDR3 is TGTGCCAGCGGACCCCGACGGGGGGTCGAGCAGTACTTC.